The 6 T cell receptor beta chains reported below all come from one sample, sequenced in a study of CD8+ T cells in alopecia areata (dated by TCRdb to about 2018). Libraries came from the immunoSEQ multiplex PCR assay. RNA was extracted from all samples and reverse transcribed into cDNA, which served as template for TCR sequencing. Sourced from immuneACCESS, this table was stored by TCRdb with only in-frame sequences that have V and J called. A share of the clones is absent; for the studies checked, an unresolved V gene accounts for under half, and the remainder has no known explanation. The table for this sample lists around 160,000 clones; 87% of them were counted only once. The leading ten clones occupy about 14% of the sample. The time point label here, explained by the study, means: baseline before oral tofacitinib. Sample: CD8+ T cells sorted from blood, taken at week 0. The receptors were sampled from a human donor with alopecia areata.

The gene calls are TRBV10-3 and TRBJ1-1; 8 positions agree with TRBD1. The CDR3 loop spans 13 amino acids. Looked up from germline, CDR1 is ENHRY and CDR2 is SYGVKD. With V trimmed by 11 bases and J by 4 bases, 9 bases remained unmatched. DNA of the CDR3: TGTGCCTTGCGGACAGGGAAGAGCACTGAAGCTTTCTTT. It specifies CALRTGKSTEAFF.

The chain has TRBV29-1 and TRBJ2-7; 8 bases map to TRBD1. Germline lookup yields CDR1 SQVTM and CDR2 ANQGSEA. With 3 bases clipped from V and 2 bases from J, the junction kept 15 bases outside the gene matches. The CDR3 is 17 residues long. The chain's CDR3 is CSVELPLGQGIAYEQYF. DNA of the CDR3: TGCAGCGTTGAGTTGCCCCTCGGACAGGGTATAGCCTACGAGCAGTACTTC.

CDR3 loop: CASSLKSDYGYTF. CDR3 in DNA: TGTGCCAGCAGCTTGAAGTCCGACTATGGCTACACCTTC. The chain recombines TRBV11-2 with TRBJ1-2; D ambiguous. The CDR3 has 13 residues. Germline assignment: CDR1 SGHAT and CDR2 FQNNGV. Trimming cost V 3 bases and J 3 bases, with 8 bases left between them.

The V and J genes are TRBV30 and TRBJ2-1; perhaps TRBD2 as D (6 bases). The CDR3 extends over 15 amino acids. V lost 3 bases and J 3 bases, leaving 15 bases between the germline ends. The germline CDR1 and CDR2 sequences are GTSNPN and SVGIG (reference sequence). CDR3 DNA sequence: TGTGCCTGGAGCGTACACGGGACTGGCTACAATGAGCAGTTCTTC. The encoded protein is CAWSVHGTGYNEQFF. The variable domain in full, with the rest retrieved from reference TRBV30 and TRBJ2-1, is SQTIHQWPATLVQPVGSPLSLECTVEGTSNPNLYWYRQAAGRGLQLLFYSVGIGQISSEVPQNLSASRPQDRQFILSSKKLLLSDSGFYLCAWSVHGTGYNEQFFGPGTRLTVL.

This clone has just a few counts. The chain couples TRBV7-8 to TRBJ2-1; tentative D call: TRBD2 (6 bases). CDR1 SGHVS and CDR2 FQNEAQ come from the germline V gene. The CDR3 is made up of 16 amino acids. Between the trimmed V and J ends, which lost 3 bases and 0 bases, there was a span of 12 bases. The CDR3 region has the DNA TGTGCCAGCAGCTTTCTCGGGAGATACTCCTACAATGAGCAGTTCTTC. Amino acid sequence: CASSFLGRYSYNEQFF.

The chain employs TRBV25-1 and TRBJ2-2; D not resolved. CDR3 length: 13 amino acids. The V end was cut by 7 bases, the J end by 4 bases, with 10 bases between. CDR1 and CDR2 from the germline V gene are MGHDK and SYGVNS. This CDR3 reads CASTPRRTGELFF. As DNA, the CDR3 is TGTGCCAGCACCCCTCGCCGCACCGGGGAGCTGTTTTTT.